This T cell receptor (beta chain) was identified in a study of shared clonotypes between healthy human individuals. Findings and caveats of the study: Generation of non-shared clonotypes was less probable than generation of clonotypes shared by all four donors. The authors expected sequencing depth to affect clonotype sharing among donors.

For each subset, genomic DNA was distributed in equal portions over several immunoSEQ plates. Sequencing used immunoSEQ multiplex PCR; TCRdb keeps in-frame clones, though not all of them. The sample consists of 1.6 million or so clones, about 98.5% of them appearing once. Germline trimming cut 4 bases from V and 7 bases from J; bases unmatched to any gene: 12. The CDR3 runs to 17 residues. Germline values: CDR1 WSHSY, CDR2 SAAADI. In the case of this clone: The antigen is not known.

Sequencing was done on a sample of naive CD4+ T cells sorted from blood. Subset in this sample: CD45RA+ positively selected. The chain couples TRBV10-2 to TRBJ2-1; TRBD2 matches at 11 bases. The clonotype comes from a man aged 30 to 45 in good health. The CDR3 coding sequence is TGCGCCAGCAGTGGCCTCCAACTAGCGGGAGTGGGTAATGAGCAGTTCTTC. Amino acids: CASSGLQLAGVGNEQFF.